The rows below give T cell receptor beta chains drawn from one sample of a study of blood T cell repertoires in COVID-19. Clones were sequenced by immunoSEQ multiplex PCR, and TCRdb holds only the in-frame ones, with some missing. The sample has a few hundred thousand clones, around 84% seen once. Sequencing input: PBMCs or T cells enriched from blood (not recorded which). The receptors were gathered from a man aged 40-50 years who had recovered from COVID-19. Both conserved end residues are part of each CDR3. D genes are given only for firm matches. Only some rows state a clone size, as once, few, many or a class for expanded clones.

V	size	J	D	CDR3	DNA
TRBV5-1	once	TRBJ1-1	TRBD1	CASSWTGGGRTEAFF	TGCGCCAGCAGCTGGACAGGGGGTGGTCGCACTGAAGCTTTCTTT
TRBV3-1/TRBV3-2	NA	TRBJ2-5	NA	CASSQDGQETQYF	TGTGCCAGCAGCCAAGACGGGCAAGAGACCCAGTACTTC
TRBV7-9	NA	TRBJ1-1	NA	CASSLGTVVTEAFF	TGTGCCAGCAGCTTAGGAACAGTGGTCACTGAAGCTTTCTTT
TRBV5-1	few	TRBJ1-1	TRBD1	CASAMTGLELNTEAFF	TGCGCCAGCGCCATGACAGGGTTGGAATTAAACACTGAAGCTTTCTTT
TRBV28	NA	TRBJ1-1	NA	CASSWGQPNTEAFF	TGTGCCAGCAGTTGGGGGCAGCCGAACACTGAAGCTTTCTTT
TRBV5-4	NA	TRBJ2-2	TRBD1	CASSFRQGNTGELFF	TGTGCCAGCAGCTTCCGACAGGGTAACACCGGGGAGCTGTTTTTT
TRBV5-1	NA	TRBJ1-2	NA	CASSHTDGANYGYTF	TGCGCCAGCAGCCACACCGACGGAGCTAACTATGGCTACACCTTC
TRBV2	NA	TRBJ2-7	TRBD1	CASSRDRQYEQYF	TGTGCCAGCAGTCGGGACAGGCAATACGAGCAGTACTTC
TRBV19	NA	TRBJ1-4	TRBD1	CASKGDTGGANEKLFF	TGTGCCAGTAAAGGGGATACAGGGGGGGCTAATGAAAAACTGTTTTTT
TRBV11-2	NA	TRBJ1-6	NA	CASTRGVAYNSPLHF	TGTGCCAGCACCCGGGGGGTGGCATATAATTCACCCCTCCACTTT
TRBV18	NA	TRBJ2-7	TRBD1	CASSPSTGLEAQYF	TGTGCCAGCTCACCCTCGACAGGGTTGGAAGCGCAGTACTTC
TRBV3-1/TRBV3-2	NA	TRBJ1-2	TRBD1	CASSQGRTGTYGYTF	TGTGCCAGCAGCCAAGGACGGACAGGGACCTATGGCTACACCTTC
TRBV14	few	TRBJ1-6	NA	CASSGRTGDNSPLHF	TGTGCCAGCAGTGGACGAACAGGAGATAATTCACCCCTCCACTTT
TRBV4-1	NA	TRBJ2-7	NA	CASSPPQLSYEQYF	TGCGCCAGCAGCCCCCCACAGCTTTCCTACGAGCAGTACTTC
TRBV19	NA	TRBJ2-7	TRBD2	CASSAGGPYEQYF	TGTGCCAGTAGTGCGGGAGGGCCCTACGAGCAGTACTTC
TRBV5-1	once	TRBJ2-7	TRBD1	CASSTGQGSSWYF	TGCGCCAGCAGCACGGGACAGGGGTCTTCATGGTACTTC
TRBV6-5	NA	TRBJ1-5	NA	CASSPQGYSNQPQHF	TGTGCCAGCAGTCCCCAGGGTTATAGCAATCAGCCCCAGCATTTT
TRBV19	NA	TRBJ2-7	NA	CASSHTASYEQYF	TGTGCCAGTAGTCATACAGCCTCCTACGAGCAGTACTTC
TRBV12-3/TRBV12-4	NA	TRBJ2-7	NA	CASSSLYEQYF	TGTGCCAGCAGTTCTCTCTACGAGCAGTACTTC
TRBV27	NA	TRBJ2-1	TRBD1	CASTASTRQGEFF	TGTGCCAGCACCGCGTCTACTCGACAGGGAGAGTTCTTC
TRBV5-1	once	TRBJ2-7	NA	CASSLQGDPGEQYF	TGCGCCAGCAGCTTACAAGGAGACCCAGGGGAGCAGTACTTC
TRBV5-5	NA	TRBJ1-6	NA	CASSFGTGTYDSPLHF	TGTGCCAGCAGCTTCGGAACCGGGACTTACGATTCACCCCTCCACTTT
TRBV7-2	NA	TRBJ2-7	TRBD2	CASSPMGREKSYEQYF	TGTGCCAGCAGCCCAATGGGGCGGGAGAAATCCTACGAGCAGTACTTC
TRBV10-3	NA	TRBJ2-7	TRBD1	CAISDLEGTVTYEQYF	TGTGCCATCAGTGACCTCGAAGGGACAGTCACCTACGAGCAGTACTTC
TRBV5-4	NA	TRBJ2-3	TRBD2	CASSLDAGVTDTQYF	TGTGCCAGCAGCTTGGACGCGGGAGTAACAGATACGCAGTATTTT
TRBV5-1	NA	TRBJ1-6	NA	CASSPTENNSPLHF	TGCGCCAGCAGCCCGACAGAAAATAATTCACCCCTCCACTTT
TRBV6-5	NA	TRBJ1-2	NA	CASSYASGRGYTF	TGTGCCAGCAGTTACGCCTCAGGGCGCGGCTACACCTTC
TRBV7-2	NA	TRBJ2-7	NA	CASSVTGTRGEQYF	TGTGCCAGCAGCGTAACCGGGACAAGAGGGGAGCAGTACTTC
TRBV21-1	NA	TRBJ2-7	NA	CASSKGQGYEQYF	TGTGCCAGCAGCAAAGGTCAGGGGTACGAGCAGTACTTC
TRBV24-1	NA	TRBJ2-1	NA	CATSDLQGAFNEQFF	TGTGCCACCAGTGATTTGCAAGGGGCTTTCAATGAGCAGTTCTTC
TRBV3-1/TRBV3-2	NA	TRBJ2-7	NA	CASSPSGVTYEQYF	TGTGCCAGCAGCCCCTCCGGGGTGACCTACGAGCAGTACTTC
TRBV5-1	NA	TRBJ2-6	NA	CASSLVAGAGANVLTF	TGCGCCAGCAGCTTGGTCGCCGGGGCTGGGGCCAACGTCCTGACTTTC
TRBV7-9	few	TRBJ1-6	TRBD1	CASSSTGTENSPLHF	TGTGCCAGCAGCTCAACAGGGACAGAGAATTCACCCCTCCACTTT
TRBV21-1	NA	TRBJ1-2	NA	CASSAPGGGYQTF	TGTGCCAGCAGCGCCCCCGGCGGGGGATACCAGACCTTC
TRBV9	NA	TRBJ2-1	TRBD2	CASSVDGGIAGNEQFF	TGTGCCAGCAGCGTAGATGGTGGAATAGCGGGAAATGAGCAGTTCTTC
TRBV7-8	NA	TRBJ2-1	TRBD2	CASSPLAGEQFF	TGTGCCAGCAGCCCCCTAGCGGGTGAGCAGTTCTTC
TRBV5-4	NA	TRBJ1-1	TRBD1	CASSSPLQGADTEAFF	TGTGCCAGCAGCTCCCCTTTACAGGGGGCCGACACTGAAGCTTTCTTT
TRBV2	NA	TRBJ1-2	NA	CASSETGPWDYTF	TGTGCCAGCAGTGAAACAGGGCCATGGGACTACACCTTC
TRBV5-1	NA	TRBJ2-5	TRBD1	CASSSGQGRSETQYF	TGCGCCAGCAGCTCAGGACAGGGAAGAAGCGAGACCCAGTACTTC
TRBV28	NA	TRBJ2-1	TRBD2	CASSLLTSANEQFF	TGTGCCAGCAGTCTGCTCACTAGCGCCAATGAGCAGTTCTTC
TRBV4-2	NA	TRBJ2-1	TRBD1	CASSPTGARDNEQFF	TGTGCCAGCAGCCCGACAGGGGCTAGAGACAATGAGCAGTTCTTC
TRBV28	NA	TRBJ1-5	TRBD1	CASRQGATYSNQPQHF	TGTGCCAGCCGACAGGGAGCAACCTATAGCAATCAGCCCCAGCATTTT
TRBV6-2/TRBV6-3	NA	TRBJ2-2	NA	CASSYRQGRDTGELFF	TGTGCCAGCAGTTACCGACAGGGGAGGGACACCGGGGAGCTGTTTTTT